This entry lists 26 T cell receptor beta chains sequenced from one sample in a study of Tregs in tolerant kidney transplant recipients. TCRdb's copy holds only in-frame clones and misses some; the assay was immunoSEQ multiplex PCR. The sample lists tens of thousands of clones, under 95% occurring once. Sequenced sample: Tregs from blood. The receptors were sampled from a human donor in good health.

The rearrangement joins TRBV18 to TRBJ1-1; D call uncertain. Trimming stripped 4 bases from V and 1 base from J, with 4 bases between. CDR3 length: 12 residues. Germline V gene sequence: CDR1 KGHSH, CDR2 LQKENI. The CDR3 bases are TGTGCCAGCTCACGAACGAACACTGAAGCTTTCTTT. Encoded protein: CASSRTNTEAFF.

The V call is TRBV27, the J call TRBJ2-3; tentatively, D is TRBD1 or TRBD2 (5 bases each). Trimming stripped 8 bases from V and 0 bases from J, with 21 bases between. This CDR3 is 17 amino acids long. In germline, CDR1 is MNHEY, CDR2 SMNVEV (reference sequence). The CDR3 coding sequence is TGTGCCAGCGGGTTTCGTAGGGGACGGAGAAGCACAGATACGCAGTATTTT. Protein product: CASGFRRGRRSTDTQYF.

The chain has TRBV6-5 and TRBJ2-4, with D possibly TRBD2 on 5 matching bases. The CDR3 is 14 residues long. Deletions cut 3 bases from V and 6 bases from J, with 12 bases between. Germline CDR1 and CDR2: MNHEY and SVGAGI. The CDR3, as DNA: TGTGCCAGCAGTTATGAACGGGGATTAAACATTCAGTACTTC. Translating gives CASSYERGLNIQYF.

The V call is TRBV5-6, the J call TRBJ2-5; possible D gene TRBD1, 7 bases. The CDR3 consists of 15 residues. V shed 4 bases and J shed 2 bases, with 15 bases lying between them. Looked up from germline, CDR1 is SGHDT and CDR2 is YYEEEE. DNA for the CDR3: TGTGCCAGCAGCCTACCAGGGGGGAATCAAGAGACCCAGTACTTC. It yields the protein CASSLPGGNQETQYF.

The V call is TRBV12-5, the J call TRBJ2-1, with TRBD2 identical over 14 bases. From germline, CDR1 is LGHNT and CDR2 FRNRAP. The CDR3 consists of 17 residues. V lost 6 bases, J lost 3 bases, and 7 bases stayed unmatched. CDR3 sequence: CASGPGTSGGLYNEQFF. The CDR3 DNA reads as TGTGCTAGTGGCCCCGGGACTAGCGGGGGCCTCTACAATGAGCAGTTCTTC. Full variable domain (rest looked up from reference TRBV12-5 and TRBJ2-1): DARVTQTPRHKVTEMGQEVTMRCQPILGHNTVFWYRQTMMQGLELLAYFRNRAPLDDSGMPKDRFSAEMPDATLATLKIQPSEPRDSAVYFCASGPGTSGGLYNEQFFGPGTRLTVL.

This chain connects TRBV7-9 to TRBJ2-3; 7 nucleotides align to TRBD2. The CDR3 length is 14 residues. CDR1 SEHNR and CDR2 FQNEAQ come from the germline V gene (reference sequence). V dropped 3 bases and J dropped 4; count of bases not matched to a gene: 4. Here the CDR3 reads CASSFAGVADTQYF. The DNA for the CDR3 is TGTGCCAGCAGCTTTGCGGGAGTGGCAGATACGCAGTATTTT.

V usage is TRBV5-4 and J usage is TRBJ2-7; D unclear. The V and J ends lost 0 bases and 0 bases respectively, with 7 bases between them. Per the germline V gene, CDR1 is SGHNT and CDR2 is YYREEE (reference sequence). The CDR3 sequence is 14 residues long. This CDR3 reads CASSLGGYSYEQYF. CDR3 bases: TGTGCCAGCAGCTTGGGCGGTTACTCCTACGAGCAGTACTTC.

J is TRBJ1-2 and V is TRBV10-3, with 10 bases that match TRBD1. Germline V gene sequence: CDR1 ENHRY, CDR2 SYGVKD. V was clipped by 7 bases and J by 8 bases; unmatched bases: 7. The CDR3 spans 13 residues. CDR3 DNA sequence: TGTGCCATCAAAGGGACAGGGGTTAGGGGCTACACCTTC. This sequence encodes CAIKGTGVRGYTF.

This rearrangement joins TRBV12-2 to TRBJ2-3; the D call TRBD2 from the table was never checked on the DNA. TRBV12-2 represents a pseudogene. This CDR3 is 17 amino acids long. Here the CDR3 DNA reads TGTGCAAGTCGCTTAGTTTGCGGGGGCCTTTACACAGATACGCAGTATTTT. Its protein is CASRLVCGGLYTDTQYF.

The chain employs TRBV29-1 and TRBJ1-4; D unclear. V was pared by 6 bases and J by 8 bases, with 16 bases between. Germline assignment: CDR1 SQVTM and CDR2 ANQGSEA. This CDR3 contains 13 residues. CDR3 bases: TGCAGCGTCGTGCGGTCGTTGGGGGAAAAACTGTTTTTT. This codes for CSVVRSLGEKLFF.

J is TRBJ2-3 and V is TRBV5-1, with 12 positions matching TRBD2. This CDR3 has 16 residues. J gave up 3 bases and V 5 bases, and 7 bases lay outside the gene matches. Germline V lookup: CDR1 SGHRS, CDR2 YFSETQ. This chain's CDR3 is CASRHGTSGLTDTQYF. The CDR3 coding sequence is TGCGCCAGCAGACATGGGACTAGCGGGTTGACAGATACGCAGTATTTT.

The chain joins TRBV4-2 to TRBJ1-4; D is perhaps TRBD1 (5 bases). The CDR3 extends over 18 amino acids. V was pared by 0 bases and J by 3 bases, with 17 bases between. The germline V gene encodes CDR1 LGHNA and CDR2 YNFKEQ. The CDR3 protein is CASSQDRGRAGANEKLFF. CDR3 DNA sequence: TGTGCCAGCAGCCAAGATCGGGGCCGGGCTGGGGCTAATGAAAAACTGTTTTTT.

The CDR3 nucleotides are TGCAGTGGCATGTTGGGGGAAAAACTGTTTTTT. Protein product: CSGMLGEKLFF. The chain joins TRBV20-1 to TRBJ1-4; D unclear. Trimming cost V 7 bases and J 8 bases, with 11 bases left between them. The CDR3 extends over 11 amino acids. Germline V gene lookup returns CDR1 DFQATT and CDR2 SNEGSKA (reference sequence).

This clone was detected once. The genes are TRBV12-5 and TRBJ2-7; the match to TRBD1 covers 10 bases. The CDR3 consists of 15 residues. Trimming cost V 7 bases and J 7 bases; bases outside gene matches: 13. CDR1 and CDR2 (germline): LGHNT, FRNRAP. CDR3 DNA sequence: TGTGCTAGTGCCCTTGGGGACAGGGGTCGAGTGGAGCAGTACTTC. It translates to CASALGDRGRVEQYF.

J is TRBJ2-5 and V is TRBV5-1; 8 nucleotides agree with TRBD1. After removal of 3 bases from V and 5 bases from J, the junction contained 9 bases not matched to a gene. The CDR3 covers 15 residues. The germline V gene has CDR1 SGHRS and CDR2 YFSETQ. CDR3 region: CASSWTGTDAETQYF. The CDR3 DNA reads as TGCGCCAGCAGCTGGACAGGGACGGATGCGGAGACCCAGTACTTC.

The chain employs TRBV5-1 and TRBJ1-1; D might be TRBD1 (5 bases). CDR1 is SGHRS, CDR2 YFSETQ, per germline. V dropped 0 bases and J dropped 10 bases, with 13 bases sitting between them. The length of the CDR3 is 13 residues. CDR3 bases: TGCGCCAGCAGCTTGGAGGGGTGGTCACGAGCTTTCTTT. Amino acid sequence: CASSLEGWSRAFF.

V and J are TRBV5-4 and TRBJ1-6, with TRBD1 matching over 8 bases. This CDR3 has 15 amino acids. Trimming cost V 4 bases and J 9 bases; bases outside gene matches: 9. Germline V gene sequence: CDR1 SGHNT, CDR2 YYREEE (reference sequence). This CDR3 reads CASSLDRGSGSPLHF. The CDR3 DNA is TGTGCCAGCAGCCTTGACAGGGGAAGTGGTTCACCCCTCCACTTT.

CDR3 nucleotide sequence: TGTGCCAGCAGCCCAACCTCGACAGTCTACACCGGGGAGCTGTTTTTT. Protein sequence: CASSPTSTVYTGELFF. The chain recombines TRBV11-3 with TRBJ2-2; TRBD1 is a possible D gene (5 bases). Germline CDR1 is SGHNT and CDR2 is YENEEA. The CDR3 spans 16 residues. The V and J ends lost 5 bases and 3 bases respectively, with 16 bases between them.

V is TRBV2 and J is TRBJ1-5, with D possibly matching TRBD1 (5 bases). The CDR3 has 13 amino acids. The V end lost 6 bases, the J end lost 5 bases, and 11 bases lay between the germline ends. Germline values: CDR1 SNHLY, CDR2 FYNNEI. The CDR3 DNA is TGTGCCAGCAGGGGGGACCAATATCAGCCCCAGCATTTT. Protein product: CASRGDQYQPQHF.

The chain combines TRBV5-5 with TRBJ2-1; 8 nucleotides align to TRBD2. V shed 4 bases and J 9 bases; nucleotides not matched to a gene: 12. Germline V gene data show CDR1 as SGHKS and CDR2 as YYEKEE (reference sequence). CDR3 length: 15 amino acids. The DNA of the CDR3 is TGTGCCAGCAGCCCCCTCTCGGGGGGGCACACTGAGCAGTTCTTC. Its translation is CASSPLSGGHTEQFF.

The chain has TRBV6-1 and TRBJ2-7, with 9 bases matching TRBD2. CDR1 is MNHNS and CDR2 is SASEGT in the germline V gene. This CDR3 region has 13 residues. V trimming: 7 bases; J trimming: 1 base; junction bases outside the gene matches: 2. The CDR3 DNA reads as TGTGCCAGCACTAGCGGGATTTCCTACGAGCAGTACTTC. This gives the protein CASTSGISYEQYF.

For the CDR3, the DNA is TGTGCCAGCAGCTCTCTCAGAGTCGGCAATCAGCCCCAGCATTTT. It is translated as CASSSLRVGNQPQHF. This sequence joins TRBV5-6 and TRBJ1-5; no clear D. Trimming left V 3 bases short and J 2 bases short, with 12 bases between. The CDR3 has 15 residues. Germline V lookup: CDR1 SGHDT, CDR2 YYEEEE.

CDR3 loop: CASSVRTNQPQHF. CDR3 DNA sequence: TGTGCCAGCTCCGTCAGGACTAATCAGCCCCAGCATTTT. The chain is built from TRBV18 and TRBJ1-5; D is uncertain. CDR3 length equals 13 residues. Germline V gene data show CDR1 as KGHSH and CDR2 as LQKENI. V lost 6 bases and J lost 4, with 10 bases in between.

This rearrangement joins TRBV7-9 to TRBJ1-2; possibly TRBD1 for D (6 bases). The germline V gene encodes CDR1 SEHNR and CDR2 FQNEAQ (reference sequence). Trimming removed 3 bases from V and 0 bases from J, with 11 bases in between. The CDR3 has 15 residues. CDR3 in amino acids: CASSFSGDTNYGYTF. The CDR3 DNA sequence: TGTGCCAGCAGCTTCTCAGGGGATACTAACTATGGCTACACCTTC.

The V call is TRBV4-1, the J call TRBJ1-5; 10 bases match TRBD1. Germline V gene sequence: CDR1 MGHRA, CDR2 YSYEKL. V was clipped by 4 bases and J by 5 bases; unmatched bases: 5. This CDR3 region has 15 residues. The CDR3 nucleotides read TGCGCCAGCAGCCCCGGACAGGGGGGTCATCAGCCCCAGCATTTT. Amino acids: CASSPGQGGHQPQHF.

This clone appeared once. The chain couples TRBV5-1 to TRBJ1-4, with a possible D match to TRBD1 (5 bases). This CDR3 comprises 14 residues. Trimming stripped 3 bases from V and 7 bases from J, with 13 bases between. The V gene's germline CDR1 is SGHRS and CDR2 YFSETQ. CDR3 in DNA: TGCGCCAGCAGCTGGGAAGGGGCGGGTGAAAAACTGTTTTTT. Encoded protein: CASSWEGAGEKLFF.